In this sample, the clone carrying this T cell receptor beta chain turned up once. The CDR3 contains 15 residues. J gave up 6 bases and V 5 bases, and 12 bases lay outside the gene matches. The V gene's germline CDR1 is SGHVS and CDR2 FQNEAQ. Only CD45RO-negative cells positively selected for CCR7 counted as naive CD8 cells, so terminally differentiated effector memory CD45RA+ cells were excluded. Clones were read by immunoSEQ multiplex PCR, and TCRdb kept only the in-frame ones, dropping some. In the table there are 600,000 or so clones, 95% to 98% of which are singletons. This specimen comes from a study of shared clonotypes between healthy human individuals.

Sequenced: naive CD8+ T cells sorted from blood. The TCR originated in a man aged 30-40 years in good health. The chain is built from TRBV7-8 and TRBJ1-2; 7 nucleotides line up with TRBD1. The CDR3, as DNA: TGTGCCAGCAGCCCAAGACAGGGATTCAATGATGGCTACACCTTC. Protein product: CASSPRQGFNDGYTF.